A single sample gave rise to the 5 T cell receptor beta chains below, sequenced in a study of cytomegalovirus exposure and HLA in healthy donors. Generated by immunoSEQ multiplex PCR, the TCRdb table keeps only in-frame clones and is missing some. The sample includes around 300,000 clones, about nine tenths of them seen just once. Sequencing input: PBMCs. These receptor sequences come from a woman aged 25 to 39 in good health and CMV-seropositive.

CDR3 coding DNA: TGTGCCAGCTCACCAGGGGCAGGGAGGTCGGGCTACACCTTC. Its protein product is CASSPGAGRSGYTF. The chain is built from TRBV18 and TRBJ1-2; D is perhaps TRBD1 (5 bases). V was clipped by 2 bases and J by 8 bases, with 15 bases between them. This CDR3 contains 14 residues. Germline assignment: CDR1 KGHSH and CDR2 LQKENI.

The gene calls are TRBV2 and TRBJ2-1, with TRBD1 identical over 7 bases. The V gene end was trimmed by 0 bases and the J gene end by 11 bases; junction bases not matched to a gene: 10. Germline lookup yields CDR1 SNHLY and CDR2 FYNNEI. The CDR3 loop spans 15 amino acids. The CDR3 spells CASSEAGTTGEKQFF. CDR3 DNA: TGTGCCAGCAGTGAAGCAGGGACCACAGGGGAAAAGCAGTTCTTC.

The chain is built from TRBV4-3 and TRBJ2-2; 8 bases agree with TRBD1. Unmatched junction bases numbered 8, after V lost 4 bases and J lost 7 bases. The CDR3 consists of 15 residues. The germline V gene encodes CDR1 LGHNA and CDR2 YSLEER. CDR3 sequence: CASSPWTGRGGELFF. CDR3 coding DNA: TGCGCCAGCAGCCCCTGGACAGGGCGAGGCGGGGAGCTGTTTTTT.

The V gene is TRBV20-1, the J gene TRBJ2-3, with D uncertain. The CDR3 loop spans 11 amino acids. Germline V CDR1 and CDR2: DFQATT, SNEGSKA (reference sequence). Trimming pared 7 bases from V and 2 bases from J, leaving 7 bases between. CDR3 coding DNA: TGCAGTGTAGCATTCACAGATACGCAGTATTTT. It specifies CSVAFTDTQYF.

The count of this clone is one. The V gene is TRBV9, the J gene TRBJ1-2; D gene uncertain. Germline CDR1 and CDR2: SGDLS and YYNGEE. The CDR3 has 13 residues. V lost 4 bases, J lost 3 bases, and 10 bases lay in between. The CDR3: CASSHHSDYGYTF. For the CDR3, the DNA is TGTGCCAGCAGCCACCATTCGGACTATGGCTACACCTTC.